This T cell receptor (beta chain) was identified in a study of regulatory T cells in long-lasting Graves disease. CDR1 and CDR2 (germline): SEHNR, FQNEAQ (reference sequence). The CDR3 is made up of 12 amino acids. Deletions cut 2 bases from V and 6 bases from J, with 7 bases between. Indicated time point: newly diagnosed GD, antithyroid drugs for less than 3 months. Following extraction of RNA from PBMCs, that RNA was used to make the TCR library. Whole-study findings and limits: Lower TCR diversity was seen in persistent Graves' patients than in newly diagnosed ones.

This clonotype was found many times. Its target is unknown. Libraries of TCR beta came from iRepertoire HTBI primers plus Arm-PCR of CDR3 regions. MiXCR was run by TCRdb on the multiplex PCR reads, yielding one entry per CDR3 protein. Here the sample spans 400,000 to 500,000 distinct CDR3 sequences, under 15% being singletons. These data were likewise used in another study, on T cells in Graves' hyperthyroidism and ophthalmopathy. Per that paper: Patients aged 18 to 65 had newly diagnosed hyperthyroidism that had lasted under 2 months.

This specimen was peripheral blood mononuclear cells (PBMCs), taken at new diagnosis, from a patient treated with antithyroid drugs. The V and J genes are TRBV7-9 and TRBJ2-5, with D hard to call. This receptor was obtained from a woman aged 25 to 39 with Graves disease. For the CDR3, the DNA is TGTGCCAGCAGCTTAATGATGCAGACCCAGTACTTC. It yields the protein CASSLMMQTQYF. Full variable domain (rest looked up from reference TRBV7-9 and TRBJ2-5): DTGVSQNPRHKITKRGQNVTFRCDPISEHNRLYWYRQTLGQGPEFLTYFQNEAQLEKSRLLSDRFSAERPKGSFSTLEIQRTEQGDSAMYLCASSLMMQTQYFGPGTRLLVL.